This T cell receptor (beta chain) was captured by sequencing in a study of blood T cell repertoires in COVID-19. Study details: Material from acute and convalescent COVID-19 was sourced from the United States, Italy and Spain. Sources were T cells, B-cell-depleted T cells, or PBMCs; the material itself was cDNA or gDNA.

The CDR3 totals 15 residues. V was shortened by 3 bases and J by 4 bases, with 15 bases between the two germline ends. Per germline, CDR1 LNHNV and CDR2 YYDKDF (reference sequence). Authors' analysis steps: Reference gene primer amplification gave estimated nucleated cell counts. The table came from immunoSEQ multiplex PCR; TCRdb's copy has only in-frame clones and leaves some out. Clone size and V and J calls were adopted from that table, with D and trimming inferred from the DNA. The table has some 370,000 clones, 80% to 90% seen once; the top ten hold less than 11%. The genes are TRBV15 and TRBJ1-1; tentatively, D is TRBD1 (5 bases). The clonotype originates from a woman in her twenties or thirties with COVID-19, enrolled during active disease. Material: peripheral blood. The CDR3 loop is CATSRGLEGGTEAFF. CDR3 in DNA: TGTGCCACCAGCAGGGGGCTGGAGGGAGGCACTGAAGCTTTCTTT.